These 8 T cell receptor beta chains share one sample of origin, sequenced in a study of identifying expanded T cells in peripheral blood. The assay was immunoSEQ multiplex PCR, and TCRdb's table has in-frame clones only and misses some. The sample includes roughly 86,000 clones, roughly 84% of them seen just once. The sample taken for sequencing was blood. All receptors come from a person aged 18 to 75 in good health.

The genes are TRBV4-3 and TRBJ1-2, with D unclear. Germline V CDR1 and CDR2: LGHNA, YSLEER. With 0 bases removed from V and 6 bases from J, the gap between germline ends came to 17 bases. CDR3 size: 16 residues. The CDR3 loop reads CASSQDSRSGVHGYTF. The CDR3 nucleotides read TGCGCCAGCAGCCAAGATTCCCGGTCGGGCGTCCATGGCTACACCTTC.

The chain is built from TRBV5-4 and TRBJ2-3; 9 positions match TRBD2. This CDR3 is built from 16 residues. The germline CDR1 and CDR2 sequences are SGHNT and YYREEE (reference sequence). Trimming removed 2 bases from V and 0 bases from J; junction bases left unmatched: 4. The DNA for the CDR3 is TGTGCCAGCAGCTTCAGCGGGGGGCTCAGCACAGATACGCAGTATTTT. This codes for CASSFSGGLSTDTQYF.

The chain uses TRBV27 and TRBJ1-2; D is ambiguous. The CDR3 is made up of 13 amino acids. Germline values: CDR1 MNHEY, CDR2 SMNVEV (reference sequence). The V and J ends lost 2 bases and 0 bases respectively, with 4 bases between them. Here the CDR3 reads CASSLVANYGYTF. The CDR3 DNA reads as TGTGCCAGCAGTTTAGTAGCTAACTATGGCTACACCTTC.

The CDR3 region has the DNA TGTGCCAGCAGCCAACCCTCAGATACGCAGTATTTT. This encodes CASSQPSDTQYF. This chain joins TRBV5-8 and TRBJ2-3; D gene uncertain. Between the trimmed V and J ends, which lost 4 bases and 4 bases, there was a span of 7 bases. CDR3 size: 12 residues. The germline CDR1 and CDR2 sequences are SGHTS and YDEGEE.

V and J are TRBV5-5 and TRBJ2-5, with D possibly being TRBD1 (6 bases). Trimming left V 5 bases short and J 2 bases short, with 13 bases between. The CDR3 is 14 amino acids. The germline CDR1 and CDR2 sequences are SGHKS and YYEKEE (reference sequence). DNA of the CDR3: TGTGCCAGCAGTTTTGGACAGTTACAAGAGACCCAGTACTTC. This translates into CASSFGQLQETQYF.

The chain uses TRBV13 and TRBJ1-3, with D unclear. The germline gives CDR1 PRHDT, CDR2 FYEKMQ (reference sequence). The CDR3 runs 17 residues. The V and J ends lost 2 bases and 0 bases respectively, with 14 bases between them. The CDR3: CASSLPPSGYSGNTIYF. The CDR3 DNA sequence: TGTGCCAGCAGCTTACCCCCGTCCGGGTACTCTGGAAACACCATATATTTT.

In DNA form, the CDR3 reads TGTGCCAGCAGTGAAGTCTTGTCCAGGGGGGAAAAGGGCTATGGCTACACCTTC. Translation gives CASSEVLSRGEKGYGYTF. V gene TRBV2 combines with J gene TRBJ1-2; TRBD1 agrees at 7 bases. Germline CDR1 is SNHLY and CDR2 is FYNNEI. CDR3 size: 18 residues. The junction had 15 bases not matched to a gene; V was cut back by 1 base and J by 4 bases.

This chain uses TRBV4-3 with TRBJ2-7; D ambiguous. The germline V gene has CDR1 LGHNA and CDR2 YSLEER. There are 14 residues in the CDR3. V was shortened by 0 bases and J by 0 bases, with 6 bases between the two germline ends. This chain's CDR3 is CASSQDLGSYEQYF. Here the CDR3 DNA reads TGCGCCAGCAGCCAAGATCTGGGCTCCTACGAGCAGTACTTC.